These T cell receptor beta chains were read from a single sample in a study of T cells expressing NK-cell markers. With the 5' RACE reads reprocessed, TCRdb shows one record per CDR3 protein and no DNA. The table for this sample gives roughly 420,000 distinct CDR3 sequences. Sequenced input: blood T cells: a sorted CD56 or NKG2C T cell subset, CD4+ or CD8+ T cells, or bulk PBMC T cells (not recorded which). These TCRs come from a woman between 18 and 75 years old in good health. CDR3s include the opening cysteine and the closing phenylalanine or tryptophan.

J	V	CDR3
TRBJ1-1	TRBV20-1	CSARDPGTPQEAFF
TRBJ2-3	TRBV18	CASSQVSRGPDTQYF
TRBJ1-2	TRBV9	CASSVAGFDGYTF
TRBJ1-1	TRBV6-1	CASSLGYDSEAFF
TRBJ1-5	TRBV12-3/TRBV12-4	CASGEEGNQPQHF
TRBJ2-7	TRBV6-5	CASSYSGTSGRYEQYF
TRBJ2-3	TRBV20-1	CSAPRDEVGTDTQYF
TRBJ2-1	TRBV20-1	CSAEKASEEEQFF
TRBJ2-7	TRBV15	CATSWTGYEQYF
TRBJ2-7	TRBV6-1	CASSRQLGDPYEQYF
TRBJ2-3	TRBV21-1	CASITLKVTGEGWPWTDTQYF
TRBJ2-1	TRBV20-1	CSARGRGGSYNEQFF
TRBJ2-5	TRBV12-3/TRBV12-4	CASSPGVLLRETQYF